Given below is one TCR beta chain in context. This sample stems from a study of blood T cells in healthy people across ages. Donation came from healthy Caucasian individuals in Russia who were aged roughly 6 to 95. Per-sample yields of isolated PBMCs were at least 7 million. Per sample, at least 6 micrograms of total RNA were extracted. The authors ran a second PCR of roughly 6 to 12 cycles using a sample-barcoded 5' primer and a J-beta primer mix. From the 5' RACE reads, TCRdb called clonotypes with MiXCR, one entry per CDR3 protein. This sample has about 1.4 million distinct CDR3 sequences, with approximately 59% found just once. The CDR3 loop spans 14 amino acids. Trimming stripped 5 bases from V and 3 bases from J, with 13 bases between.

The TCR was taken from a man younger than 35 in good health. The sequenced sample was blood. The chain has TRBV12-3 or TRBV12-4 and TRBJ2-5; tentative D call: TRBD1 (5 bases). The CDR3 region is CASSPLDREETQYF. The DNA of the CDR3 is TGTGCCAGCAGTCCCCTTGACAGAGAAGAGACCCAGTACTTC.